This is a list of T cell receptor beta chains from one sample in a study of post-analysis software for immune sequencing data. TCRdb processed the PCR reads anew with MiXCR; each CDR3 protein has one entry. The sample contains about 430,000 distinct CDR3 sequences, approximately 37% of which appear only once. Material: blood. The receptors stem from a girl aged 2-10 years with multiple sclerosis. The CDR3 runs from the conserved cysteine through the conserved F or W. Fields, in order: CDR3 protein, CDR3 DNA, clone size, J gene, V gene, D gene. A D gene is named only where the DNA matches it firmly. The listing skips clone size in some rows; elsewhere it reads once, few, many or a size class.

CDR3aa: CASSDRAHEQYF; CDR3nt: TGTGCCAGCAGTGACAGGGCCCACGAGCAGTACTTC; abundance: NA; j_gene: TRBJ2-7; v_gene: TRBV6-2/TRBV6-3; d_gene: TRBD1
CDR3aa: CASSPQIAGRINEQFF; CDR3nt: TGTGCCAGCAGTCCCCAGATAGCGGGAAGGATCAATGAGCAGTTCTTC; abundance: few; j_gene: TRBJ2-1; v_gene: TRBV28; d_gene: TRBD2
CDR3aa: CASSWTGRYEQYF; CDR3nt: TGTGCCAGCAGTTGGACAGGGCGCTACGAGCAGTACTTC; abundance: NA; j_gene: TRBJ2-7; v_gene: TRBV12-3/TRBV12-4; d_gene: TRBD1
CDR3aa: CASSLVAGDYTDTQYF; CDR3nt: TGCGCCAGCAGCTTGGTAGCGGGGGATTACACAGATACGCAGTATTTT; abundance: NA; j_gene: TRBJ2-3; v_gene: TRBV5-1; d_gene: TRBD2
CDR3aa: CASSTGTGVASYEQYF; CDR3nt: TGTGCCAGCAGCACCGGGACAGGGGTTGCTTCGTACGAGCAGTACTTC; abundance: few; j_gene: TRBJ2-7; v_gene: TRBV13; d_gene: TRBD1
CDR3aa: CANSQDGALPREQYF; CDR3nt: TGTGCCAACAGCCAAGATGGTGCACTGCCTCGCGAGCAGTACTTC; abundance: NA; j_gene: TRBJ2-7; v_gene: TRBV4-2; d_gene: NA
CDR3aa: CASSLQTGLSYEQYF; CDR3nt: TGCGCCAGCAGCTTGCAGACAGGGCTATCCTACGAGCAGTACTTC; abundance: NA; j_gene: TRBJ2-7; v_gene: TRBV4-1; d_gene: TRBD1
CDR3aa: CSVEGTSAHSYEQYF; CDR3nt: TGCAGCGTTGAAGGCACTAGCGCCCACTCCTACGAGCAGTACTTC; abundance: NA; j_gene: TRBJ2-7; v_gene: TRBV29-1; d_gene: TRBD2
CDR3aa: CASSPASAPSKGRMGYTF; CDR3nt: TGTGCCAGCAGCCCAGCTTCGGCCCCGTCTAAGGGGAGGATGGGCTACACCTTC; abundance: NA; j_gene: TRBJ1-2; v_gene: TRBV7-9; d_gene: NA
CDR3aa: CASSGRTGTGAAFYSTDTQYF; CDR3nt: TGTGCCAGCAGTGGGCGAACCGGGACAGGGGCTGCTTTTTATAGCACAGATACGCAGTATTTT; abundance: NA; j_gene: TRBJ2-3; v_gene: TRBV6-1; d_gene: TRBD1
CDR3aa: CASSYSIGQGSYEQYF; CDR3nt: TGTGCCAGCAGTTACTCGATTGGGCAGGGGTCCTACGAGCAGTACTTC; abundance: NA; j_gene: TRBJ2-7; v_gene: TRBV6-6; d_gene: NA
CDR3aa: CASSWVRLTYGYTF; CDR3nt: TGTGCCAGCAGCTGGGTCCGTTTAACCTATGGCTACACCTTC; abundance: few; j_gene: TRBJ1-2; v_gene: TRBV4-2; d_gene: NA
CDR3aa: CASSQELFKGTQGKLFF; CDR3nt: TGTGCCAGCAGCCAAGAACTCTTTAAAGGGACACAGGGAAAACTGTTTTTT; abundance: once; j_gene: TRBJ1-4; v_gene: TRBV4-2; d_gene: NA
CDR3aa: CSWKGQGINEQYF; CDR3nt: TGCAGCTGGAAGGGACAGGGGATAAACGAGCAGTACTTC; abundance: NA; j_gene: TRBJ2-7; v_gene: TRBV29-1; d_gene: TRBD1
CDR3aa: CASSQDDSWGTEAFF; CDR3nt: TGCGCCAGCAGCCAAGATGATAGCTGGGGGACTGAAGCTTTCTTT; abundance: few; j_gene: TRBJ1-1; v_gene: TRBV4-3; d_gene: NA
CDR3aa: CASSLDFASNEQFF; CDR3nt: TGTGCCAGCAGCTTAGATTTTGCTAGCAATGAGCAGTTCTTC; abundance: few; j_gene: TRBJ2-1; v_gene: TRBV7-2; d_gene: NA
CDR3aa: CASSPSGTPDYEQYF; CDR3nt: TGTGCCAGCTCACCGTCCGGAACACCTGACTACGAGCAGTACTTC; abundance: few; j_gene: TRBJ2-7; v_gene: TRBV18; d_gene: NA
CDR3aa: CASRDGTQFPYYGYTF; CDR3nt: TGTGCCAGCAGAGACGGGACCCAATTTCCCTACTATGGCTACACCTTC; abundance: many; j_gene: TRBJ1-2; v_gene: TRBV12-3/TRBV12-4; d_gene: NA
CDR3aa: CASSWRGANTGELFF; CDR3nt: TGTGCCAGCTCCTGGAGGGGCGCGAACACCGGGGAGCTGTTTTTT; abundance: NA; j_gene: TRBJ2-2; v_gene: TRBV9; d_gene: NA
CDR3aa: CASSPGGGMAGGYTF; CDR3nt: TGTGCCAGCAGCCCGGGAGGGGGAATGGCCGGGGGCTACACCTTC; abundance: NA; j_gene: TRBJ1-2; v_gene: TRBV5-5; d_gene: NA
CDR3aa: CTSSWASGGTYEQYF; CDR3nt: TGTACCAGCAGCTGGGCTAGCGGGGGAACCTACGAGCAGTACTTC; abundance: NA; j_gene: TRBJ2-7; v_gene: TRBV6-4; d_gene: TRBD2
CDR3aa: CSATPGQGASVYGYTF; CDR3nt: TGCAGTGCTACCCCGGGACAGGGGGCTTCAGTCTATGGCTACACCTTC; abundance: few; j_gene: TRBJ1-2; v_gene: TRBV20-1; d_gene: TRBD1
CDR3aa: CASTGTSGSKQYF; CDR3nt: TGTGCCAGCACCGGGACTAGCGGAAGTAAGCAGTACTTC; abundance: few; j_gene: TRBJ2-7; v_gene: TRBV6-2/TRBV6-3; d_gene: TRBD2
CDR3aa: CASTIGHTSYNEQFF; CDR3nt: TGTGCCAGCACCATTGGGCACACCTCCTACAATGAGCAGTTCTTC; abundance: few; j_gene: TRBJ2-1; v_gene: TRBV12-3/TRBV12-4; d_gene: NA
CDR3aa: CSAASGSNSPLHF; CDR3nt: TGCAGCGCTGCTAGCGGGAGTAATTCACCCCTCCACTTT; abundance: NA; j_gene: TRBJ1-6; v_gene: TRBV29-1; d_gene: NA
CDR3aa: CASSVSPGDSPLHF; CDR3nt: TGTGCCAGCAGCGTTAGTCCGGGCGATTCACCCCTCCACTTT; abundance: NA; j_gene: TRBJ1-6; v_gene: TRBV9; d_gene: NA
CDR3aa: CASSLVSGDTSISYEQYF; CDR3nt: TGTGCCAGCAGCTTAGTATCGGGAGATACCTCTATCTCCTACGAGCAGTACTTC; abundance: once; j_gene: TRBJ2-7; v_gene: TRBV7-2; d_gene: NA
CDR3aa: CAGSVPVSTNEKLFF; CDR3nt: TGTGCCGGCAGTGTACCGGTTAGCACTAATGAAAAACTGTTTTTT; abundance: NA; j_gene: TRBJ1-4; v_gene: TRBV2; d_gene: NA
CDR3aa: CASGLSPNDRRNTEAFF; CDR3nt: TGTGCTAGTGGTTTGTCTCCGAACGACAGGAGGAACACTGAAGCTTTCTTT; abundance: NA; j_gene: TRBJ1-1; v_gene: TRBV12-5; d_gene: NA
CDR3aa: CSVPGRQYTGELFF; CDR3nt: TGCAGTGTCCCCGGACGACAGTACACCGGGGAGCTGTTTTTT; abundance: NA; j_gene: TRBJ2-2; v_gene: TRBV20-1; d_gene: NA
CDR3aa: CASSARVVQYF; CDR3nt: TGTGCCAGCAGCGCCAGGGTGGTGCAGTACTTC; abundance: NA; j_gene: TRBJ2-5; v_gene: TRBV7-2; d_gene: NA
CDR3aa: CASRPRRDRVYEQYF; CDR3nt: TGTGCCAGCAGGCCTCGCCGGGACAGGGTCTACGAGCAGTACTTC; abundance: NA; j_gene: TRBJ2-7; v_gene: TRBV6-5; d_gene: TRBD1
CDR3aa: CASSLLRDIYNEQFF; CDR3nt: TGTGCCAGCAGCTTATTGCGGGACATCTACAATGAGCAGTTCTTC; abundance: few; j_gene: TRBJ2-1; v_gene: TRBV7-2; d_gene: NA
CDR3aa: CASSQESPWEGSHEQYF; CDR3nt: TGTGCCAGCAGCCAAGAATCCCCTTGGGAGGGTTCCCACGAGCAGTACTTC; abundance: NA; j_gene: TRBJ2-7; v_gene: TRBV14; d_gene: TRBD2
CDR3aa: CASRSRLAGGPLSETQYF; CDR3nt: TGTGCCAGCAGATCCCGACTAGCGGGGGGGCCGTTATCAGAGACCCAGTACTTC; abundance: few; j_gene: TRBJ2-5; v_gene: TRBV28; d_gene: TRBD2
CDR3aa: CASSSNPDLNSPLHF; CDR3nt: TGTGCCAGCAGCTCAAATCCGGACCTAAATTCACCCCTCCACTTT; abundance: NA; j_gene: TRBJ1-6; v_gene: TRBV7-2; d_gene: NA
CDR3aa: CASSQARTVNYEQYF; CDR3nt: TGCGCCAGCAGCCAAGCCCGGACGGTCAACTACGAGCAGTACTTC; abundance: few; j_gene: TRBJ2-7; v_gene: TRBV4-1; d_gene: NA
CDR3aa: CASSLALGPGMNTEAFF; CDR3nt: TGTGCCAGCAGCTTAGCGCTAGGGCCAGGGATGAACACTGAAGCTTTCTTT; abundance: NA; j_gene: TRBJ1-1; v_gene: TRBV7-2; d_gene: NA
CDR3aa: CASGGMSDTGELFF; CDR3nt: TGTGCCAGCGGAGGCATGTCCGACACCGGGGAGCTGTTTTTT; abundance: few; j_gene: TRBJ2-2; v_gene: TRBV6-1; d_gene: NA
CDR3aa: CASSILAGGRSEQFF; CDR3nt: TGTGCCAGCAGTATACTAGCGGGGGGGCGAAGTGAGCAGTTCTTC; abundance: few; j_gene: TRBJ2-1; v_gene: TRBV28; d_gene: TRBD2
CDR3aa: CASSLLPDRVQWEQFF; CDR3nt: TGTGCCAGCAGCTTACTCCCGGACAGGGTACAATGGGAGCAGTTCTTC; abundance: few; j_gene: TRBJ2-1; v_gene: TRBV7-2; d_gene: TRBD1
CDR3aa: CASSQASGNYNEQFF; CDR3nt: TGTGCTAGCAGTCAGGCTAGCGGTAACTACAATGAGCAGTTCTTC; abundance: few; j_gene: TRBJ2-1; v_gene: TRBV7-7; d_gene: TRBD2
CDR3aa: CSARVRNRDYEQYF; CDR3nt: TGCAGTGCTAGAGTAAGAAACCGAGACTACGAGCAGTACTTC; abundance: few; j_gene: TRBJ2-7; v_gene: TRBV20-1; d_gene: NA
CDR3aa: CASSVLQVSDEQFF; CDR3nt: TGTGCCAGCAGCGTTTTGCAGGTTAGCGATGAGCAGTTCTTC; abundance: NA; j_gene: TRBJ2-1; v_gene: TRBV9; d_gene: NA
CDR3aa: CASSKGTQPQHF; CDR3nt: TGTGCCAGCAGTAAGGGGACTCAGCCCCAGCATTTT; abundance: NA; j_gene: TRBJ1-5; v_gene: TRBV2; d_gene: NA